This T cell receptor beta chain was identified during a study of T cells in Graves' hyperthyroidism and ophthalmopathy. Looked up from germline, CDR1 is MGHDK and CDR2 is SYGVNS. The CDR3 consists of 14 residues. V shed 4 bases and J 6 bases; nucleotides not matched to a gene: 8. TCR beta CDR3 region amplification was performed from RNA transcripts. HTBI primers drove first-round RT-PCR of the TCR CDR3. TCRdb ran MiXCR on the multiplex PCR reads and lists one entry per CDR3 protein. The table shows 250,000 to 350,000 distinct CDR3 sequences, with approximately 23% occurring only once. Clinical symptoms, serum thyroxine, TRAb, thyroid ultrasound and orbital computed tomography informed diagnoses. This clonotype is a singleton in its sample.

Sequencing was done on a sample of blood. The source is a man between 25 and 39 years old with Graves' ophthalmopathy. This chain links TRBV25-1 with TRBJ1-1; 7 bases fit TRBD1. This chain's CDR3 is CASSADRASAEAFF. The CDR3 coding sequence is TGTGCCAGCAGTGCCGACAGGGCATCCGCTGAAGCTTTCTTT.